The 25 T cell receptor beta chains below all came from one sample that was sequenced in a study of Ad26.COV2.S vaccination and SARS-CoV-2 variants. As for treatment: roughly 18 received Ad26.COV2.S at low or high dose, single or two shots; 5 received placebo; per-sample allocation not given. All samples were drawn on day 63, counting from the first vaccine or placebo injection. Using immunoSEQ multiplex PCR, the repertoire was profiled, and TCRdb retains in-frame clones only, with some absent. The table has roughly 380,000 clones, roughly 84% seen once. Sequenced material: peripheral blood, taken in a trial of Ad26.COV2.S vaccine versus placebo. The receptor set was obtained from a person aged 18-60 years who received the Ad26.COV2.S COVID-19 vaccine or a placebo.

This clone is a singleton in its sample. V is TRBV9 and J is TRBJ2-7; 10 positions agree with TRBD1. The CDR3 covers 14 residues. The germline V gene encodes CDR1 SGDLS and CDR2 YYNGEE. The J segment lost 5 bases and the V segment lost 0 bases, leaving 2 bases of the junction unmatched. CDR3 nucleotide sequence: TGTGCCAGCAGCGTAGGGGACAGGGGAGACGAGCAGTACTTC. This encodes CASSVGDRGDEQYF.

The rearrangement links TRBV7-9 to TRBJ2-3, with 13 bases identical to TRBD2. Germline assignment: CDR1 SEHNR and CDR2 FQNEAQ (reference sequence). The CDR3 has 17 amino acids. J gave up 5 bases and V 4 bases, and 9 bases lay outside the gene matches. In DNA form, the CDR3 reads TGTGCCAGCAGCTCAGGACTAGCGGGAGCGAGGATAGATACGCAGTATTTT. Translating gives CASSSGLAGARIDTQYF.

The chain carries TRBV27 and TRBJ2-7, with D tentatively TRBD2 (5 bases). V was cut by 5 bases and J by 3 bases, with 14 bases left in between. The germline CDR1 and CDR2 sequences are MNHEY and SMNVEV (reference sequence). CDR3 length: 14 amino acids. The CDR3 sequence is CASSLSGSVYEQYF. In DNA, the CDR3 is TGTGCCAGCAGTCTTAGTGGGAGCGTCTACGAGCAGTACTTC.

This clone was recorded only once. The chain employs TRBV9 and TRBJ2-7, with 7 positions matching TRBD2. Germline trimming cut 3 bases from V and 4 bases from J; bases unmatched to any gene: 4. Looked up from germline, CDR1 is SGDLS and CDR2 is YYNGEE. The length of the CDR3 is 13 residues. The CDR3: CASSGPSGYEQYF. The CDR3 bases are TGTGCCAGCAGCGGTCCTAGCGGATACGAGCAGTACTTC.

The chain recombines TRBV7-2 with TRBJ2-5; possibly TRBD1 for D (6 bases). The germline V gene has CDR1 SGHTA and CDR2 FQGNSA. V lost 3 bases, J lost 4 bases, and 12 bases lay in between. The CDR3 is 14 amino acids. The CDR3 DNA reads as TGTGCCAGCAGCTTTTTCGGCAGGGGAGAGACCCAGTACTTC. It encodes CASSFFGRGETQYF.

The V gene is TRBV28, the J gene TRBJ1-3; the D gene is possibly TRBD1 (6 bases). The CDR3 has 19 amino acids. With 5 bases removed from V and 0 bases from J, the gap between germline ends came to 23 bases. Germline V CDR1 and CDR2: MDHEN, SYDVKM. The CDR3 sequence is CASSPSGHPTDYSGNTIYF. The CDR3 DNA is TGTGCCAGCAGTCCATCGGGACACCCCACGGATTACTCTGGAAACACCATATATTTT. Combining the CDR3 with reference TRBV28 and TRBJ1-3 gives the whole variable domain DVKVTQSSRYLVKRTGEKVFLECVQDMDHENMFWYRQDPGLGLRLIYFSYDVKMKEKGDIPEGYSVSREKKERFSLILESASTNQTSMYLCASSPSGHPTDYSGNTIYFGEGSWLTVV.

This clone was seen only once. The chain is built from TRBV7-9 and TRBJ2-6; TRBD2 might be the D (6 bases). Germline assignment: CDR1 SEHNR and CDR2 FQNEAQ (reference sequence). The CDR3 sequence is 18 residues long. Trimming pared 6 bases from V and 0 bases from J, leaving 18 bases between. The CDR3 nucleotides are TGTGCCAGCAGGCCGGGACTGTCTGTGAGCTCTGGGGCCAACGTCCTGACTTTC. It codes for CASRPGLSVSSGANVLTF.

The chain links TRBV28 to TRBJ2-1; D remains ambiguous. Deletions cut 2 bases from V and 15 bases from J, with 14 bases between. There are 12 residues in the CDR3. Germline V gives CDR1 MDHEN, CDR2 SYDVKM. The CDR3 DNA reads TGTGCCAGCAGTTTACGGGCCGACGTGCGGTTCTTC. Translated: CASSLRADVRFF.

CDR3 coding DNA: TGCGCCAGCAGCCTAGAGACAGGAGGCGCACTGAACACTGAAGCTTTCTTT. It is translated as CASSLETGGALNTEAFF. The V gene is TRBV4-3, the J gene TRBJ1-1, with D maybe TRBD1 (6 bases). Germline V lookup: CDR1 LGHNA, CDR2 YSLEER. V was pared by 4 bases and J by 0 bases, with 18 bases between. This CDR3 spans 17 amino acids.

The chain couples TRBV3-1 (or the pseudogene TRBV3-2) to TRBJ2-5; 9 nucleotides match TRBD2. The length of the CDR3 is 17 residues. Germline V CDR1 and CDR2: LGHDT, YNNKEL (reference sequence). V was clipped by 1 base and J by 5 bases; unmatched bases: 11. The CDR3 spells CASSQGGGLAGTETQYF. Here the CDR3 DNA reads TGTGCCAGCAGCCAAGGGGGGGGGCTAGCGGGAACTGAGACCCAGTACTTC.

The chain carries TRBV5-1 and TRBJ2-5, with D maybe TRBD2 (6 bases). The CDR3 length is 14 residues. The ends were cut back, 1 base at V and 5 bases at J, with 12 bases in the middle. Germline lookup yields CDR1 SGHRS and CDR2 YFSETQ. The CDR3 spells CASSLWEVGETQYF. The CDR3 DNA follows: TGCGCCAGCAGCTTGTGGGAGGTTGGGGAGACCCAGTACTTC. Full variable domain (remainder filled in from reference TRBV5-1 and TRBJ2-5): KAGVTQTPRYLIKTRGQQVTLSCSPISGHRSVSWYQQTPGQGLQFLFEYFSETQRNKGNFPGRFSGRQFSNSRSEMNVSTLELGDSALYLCASSLWEVGETQYFGPGTRLLVL.

This clone has a single count. V usage is TRBV15 and J usage is TRBJ2-1; 7 nucleotides align to TRBD1. This CDR3 is 14 amino acids long. Losses at the gene ends were 2 bases for V and 5 bases for J; bases not matched to a gene: 3. In germline, CDR1 is LNHNV, CDR2 YYDKDF (reference sequence). CDR3 residues: CATSRRQGHNEQFF. The CDR3 DNA reads TGTGCCACCAGCAGACGACAGGGCCACAATGAGCAGTTCTTC.

This chain uses TRBV7-8 with TRBJ2-6; 10 bases line up with TRBD2. CDR3 length: 20 residues. The germline CDR1 and CDR2 sequences are SGHVS and FQNEAQ. Trimming at V came to 1 base and at J to 0 bases, leaving 9 bases not matched to a gene. The CDR3 DNA is TGTGCCAGCAGCTTAGAGGAAGGACTAGCGGCGAGCTCTGGGGCCAACGTCCTGACTTTC. Its protein is CASSLEEGLAASSGANVLTF.

This chain joins TRBV9 and TRBJ1-1, with TRBD1 matching over 8 bases. The ends lost 2 bases at V and 3 bases at J; junction bases unmatched: 9. CDR3 size: 16 residues. CDR1 and CDR2 (germline): SGDLS, YYNGEE. Written as DNA, the CDR3 is TGTGCCAGCAGCGTCGACCCACAGGGGGTAGACACTGAAGCTTTCTTT. Protein: CASSVDPQGVDTEAFF.

The V call is TRBV5-1, the J call TRBJ1-6, with a weak D call TRBD1 (6 bases). In germline, CDR1 is SGHRS, CDR2 YFSETQ. This CDR3 contains 19 residues. Trimming left V 1 base short and J 9 bases short, with 26 bases between. CDR3 DNA: TGCGCCAGCAGCTTGTCCCCCAGGACAGTTCGGACGGGGACTTCACCCCTCCACTTT. Translated: CASSLSPRTVRTGTSPLHF.

This chain connects TRBV4-3 to TRBJ2-3; D unclear. The CDR3 spans 12 residues. V was clipped by 1 base and J by 6 bases, with 5 bases between them. Germline loops: CDR1 LGHNA, CDR2 YSLEER. This CDR3 is CASSQVPDTQYF. The CDR3 coding sequence is TGCGCCAGCAGCCAAGTCCCGGATACGCAGTATTTT.

The V gene is TRBV12-5, the J gene TRBJ2-3; TRBD2 might be the D (6 bases). Germline CDR1 LGHNT, CDR2 FRNRAP. The V gene lost 0 bases and the J gene lost 3 bases, with 10 bases spanning the gap. CDR3 length: 15 amino acids. This chain's CDR3 is CASGLVLGGTDTQYF. The CDR3 region has the DNA TGTGCTAGTGGTTTGGTACTGGGGGGAACAGATACGCAGTATTTT.

The chain combines TRBV2 with TRBJ2-7; either TRBD1 or TRBD2 may fit D (6 bases each). Trimming left V 8 bases short and J 2 bases short, with 13 bases between. CDR1 and CDR2 (germline): SNHLY, FYNNEI. This CDR3 is 13 amino acids long. The CDR3 region is CASRGTQTYEQYF. CDR3 nucleotides: TGTGCCAGCCGGGGGACACAAACCTACGAGCAGTACTTC.

The V call is TRBV4-1, the J call TRBJ1-5, with TRBD1 identical over 9 bases. V lost 0 bases to trimming and J lost 7 bases; unmatched junction nucleotides: 4. The CDR3 loop spans 15 amino acids. Germline CDR1 is MGHRA and CDR2 is YSYEKL. CDR3 in amino acids: CASSQDGTGYQPQHF. In DNA, the CDR3 is TGCGCCAGCAGCCAAGATGGGACAGGGTACCAGCCCCAGCATTTT.

This chain joins TRBV19 and TRBJ2-7; TRBD1 matches 8 bases. Germline CDR1 reads LNHDA; CDR2 reads SQIVND (reference sequence). V shed 3 bases and J 0 bases; nucleotides not matched to a gene: 16. This CDR3 contains 19 residues. This CDR3 is CASSIRGPRRDRFSYEQYF. Here the CDR3 DNA reads TGTGCCAGTAGTATTCGGGGGCCACGCCGGGACAGGTTCTCCTACGAGCAGTACTTC.

The rearrangement joins TRBV11-3 to TRBJ2-2; D remains ambiguous. Germline CDR1 reads SGHNT; CDR2 reads YENEEA. The CDR3 spans 13 residues. The V end was cut by 3 bases, the J end by 3 bases, with 5 bases between. The CDR3 spells CASSFSYTGELFF. As DNA, the CDR3 is TGTGCCAGCAGCTTCTCTTACACCGGGGAGCTGTTTTTT.

The chain joins TRBV6-7 to TRBJ1-5, with 12 bases aligning to TRBD1. TRBV6-7 is placed among ORFs of uncertain function. The V segment lost 4 bases and the J segment 0 bases; nucleotides outside the gene matches: 19. This CDR3 has 22 amino acids. The CDR3 region has the DNA TGTGCCAGCAGTTCCCCGCGGGACAGGGGGCGCTCACCCCGATATAGCAATCAGCCCCAGCATTTT. Amino acids: CASSSPRDRGRSPRYSNQPQHF.

The chain is built from TRBV7-9 and TRBJ2-7, with D possibly being TRBD1 or TRBD2 (5 bases each). CDR3 length: 17 residues. Germline CDR1 and CDR2: SEHNR and FQNEAQ (reference sequence). V lost 2 bases and J 2 bases, leaving 19 bases between the germline ends. CDR3: CASSLRGTGTDPYEQYF. As DNA, the CDR3 is TGTGCCAGCAGCTTAAGAGGGACCGGGACCGACCCCTACGAGCAGTACTTC.

V usage is TRBV5-1 and J usage is TRBJ1-1; a possible D gene is TRBD1 (6 bases). The CDR3 is 15 amino acids. V shed 5 bases and J shed 6 bases, with 20 bases lying between them. CDR1 SGHRS and CDR2 YFSETQ come from the germline V gene. CDR3 protein: CASRKQGQTTPEAFF. CDR3 DNA: TGCGCCAGCAGGAAACAGGGACAAACTACGCCTGAAGCTTTCTTT. Variable domain in full (rest from reference TRBV5-1 and TRBJ1-1): KAGVTQTPRYLIKTRGQQVTLSCSPISGHRSVSWYQQTPGQGLQFLFEYFSETQRNKGNFPGRFSGRQFSNSRSEMNVSTLELGDSALYLCASRKQGQTTPEAFFGQGTRLTVV.

The genes are TRBV11-3 and TRBJ2-1, with 11 bases fitting TRBD1. Germline V CDR1 and CDR2: SGHNT, YENEEA. This CDR3 has 15 residues. Trimming took 4 bases from V and 4 from J; bases not matched to a gene: 3. The CDR3 bases are TGTGCCAGCAGCTCCGGGACAGGGGGTTACAATGAGCAGTTCTTC. Amino acid sequence: CASSSGTGGYNEQFF.